This TCR beta chain was profiled in a study of T-cell reconstitution after alpha-beta-depleted transplantation in children. The table lists this clonotype with a few counts. The CDR3 has 11 residues. V was pared by 3 bases and J by 1 base, with 4 bases between. CDR1 and CDR2 from the germline V gene are DFQATT and SNEGSKA (reference sequence). Construction of the TCRbeta library involved unique molecular identifiers. TCRdb independently ran MiXCR on the PCR reads; one entry per CDR3 protein. This table has some 300,000 distinct CDR3 sequences, about a tenth appearing once. The J gene is TRBJ2-7, the V gene TRBV20-1; D is unclear. This TCR was recovered from a boy younger than two with acute myeloid leukemia, due to receive a stem cell transplant. The specimen comprised PBMCs, sampled before TCRalphabeta/CD19-depleted stem cell transplant. CDR3 DNA sequence: TGCAGTGCTAGCGGGTCCTACGAGCAGTACTTC. Its translation: CSASGSYEQYF.